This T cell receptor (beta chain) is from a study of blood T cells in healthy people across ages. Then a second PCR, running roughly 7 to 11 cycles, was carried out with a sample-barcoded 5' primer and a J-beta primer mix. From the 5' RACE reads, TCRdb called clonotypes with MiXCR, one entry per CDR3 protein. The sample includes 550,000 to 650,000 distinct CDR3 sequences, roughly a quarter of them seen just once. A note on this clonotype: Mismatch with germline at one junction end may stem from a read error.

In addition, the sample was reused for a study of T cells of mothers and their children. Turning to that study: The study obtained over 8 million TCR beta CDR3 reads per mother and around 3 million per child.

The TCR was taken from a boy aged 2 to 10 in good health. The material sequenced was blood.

This CDR3 reads CASGFGWTARSNYGYTF. The CDR3 DNA reads TGTGCCAGCGGTTTCGGTTGGACAGCACGATCTAACTATGGCTACACCTTC. The chain carries TRBV27 and TRBJ1-2, with D possibly being TRBD1 (6 bases). CDR3 length equals 17 residues. CDR1 MNHEY and CDR2 SMNVEV come from the germline V gene (reference sequence).